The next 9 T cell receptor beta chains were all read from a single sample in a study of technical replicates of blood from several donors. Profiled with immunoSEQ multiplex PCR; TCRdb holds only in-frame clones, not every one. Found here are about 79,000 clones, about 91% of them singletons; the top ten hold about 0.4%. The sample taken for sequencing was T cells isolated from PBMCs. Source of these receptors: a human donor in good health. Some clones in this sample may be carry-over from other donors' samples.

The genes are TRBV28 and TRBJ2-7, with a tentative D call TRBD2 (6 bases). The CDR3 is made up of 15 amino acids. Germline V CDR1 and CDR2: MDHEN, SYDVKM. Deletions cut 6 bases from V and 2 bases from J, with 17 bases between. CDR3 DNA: TGTGCCAGCAGCATCCTGTCGGGAGACCCCTACGAGCAGTACTTC. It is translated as CASSILSGDPYEQYF.

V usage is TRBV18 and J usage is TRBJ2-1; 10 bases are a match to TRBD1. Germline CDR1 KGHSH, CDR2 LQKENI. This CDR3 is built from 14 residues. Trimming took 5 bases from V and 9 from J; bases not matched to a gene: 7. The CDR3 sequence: CASSDGQGEIEQFF. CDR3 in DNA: TGTGCCAGCTCAGATGGACAGGGGGAAATTGAGCAGTTCTTC.

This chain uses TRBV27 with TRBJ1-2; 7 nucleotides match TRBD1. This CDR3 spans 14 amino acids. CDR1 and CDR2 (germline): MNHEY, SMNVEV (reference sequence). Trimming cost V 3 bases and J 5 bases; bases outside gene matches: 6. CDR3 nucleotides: TGTGCCAGCAGTTTCCGGACAGGCTCTTATGGCTACACCTTC. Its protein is CASSFRTGSYGYTF.

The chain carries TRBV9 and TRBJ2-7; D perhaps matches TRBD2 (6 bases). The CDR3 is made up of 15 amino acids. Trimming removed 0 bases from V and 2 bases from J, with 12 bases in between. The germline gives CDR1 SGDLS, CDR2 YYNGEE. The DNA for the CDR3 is TGTGCCAGCAGCGTAGGCGCGGGACTCCCCTACGAGCAGTACTTC. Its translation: CASSVGAGLPYEQYF.

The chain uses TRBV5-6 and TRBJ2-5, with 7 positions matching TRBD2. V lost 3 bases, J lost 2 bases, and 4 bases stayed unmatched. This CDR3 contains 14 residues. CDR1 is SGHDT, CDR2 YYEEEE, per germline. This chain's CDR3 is CASSSTGRQETQYF. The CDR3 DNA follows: TGTGCCAGCAGCTCTACCGGGAGGCAAGAGACCCAGTACTTC.

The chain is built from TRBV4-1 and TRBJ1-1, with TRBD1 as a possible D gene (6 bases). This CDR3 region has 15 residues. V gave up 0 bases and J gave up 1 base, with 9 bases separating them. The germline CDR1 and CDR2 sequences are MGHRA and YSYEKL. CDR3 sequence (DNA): TGCGCCAGCAGCCAAGAGGGGGCGGCGAACACTGAAGCTTTCTTT. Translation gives CASSQEGAANTEAFF.

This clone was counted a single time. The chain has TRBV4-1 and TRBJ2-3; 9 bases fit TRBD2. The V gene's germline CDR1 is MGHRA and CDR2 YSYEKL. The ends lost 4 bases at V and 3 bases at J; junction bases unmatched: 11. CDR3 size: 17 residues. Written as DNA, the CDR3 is TGCGCCAGCAGCCTTCGAATCCTAGCGGGGAGGACAGATACGCAGTATTTT. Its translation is CASSLRILAGRTDTQYF.

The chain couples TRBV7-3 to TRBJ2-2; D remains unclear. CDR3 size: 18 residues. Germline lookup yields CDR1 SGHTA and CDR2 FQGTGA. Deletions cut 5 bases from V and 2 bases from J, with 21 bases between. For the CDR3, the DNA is TGTGCCAGCAGCCCTGCACCACTAAGTAGTCTAAACACCGGGGAGCTGTTTTTT. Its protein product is CASSPAPLSSLNTGELFF.

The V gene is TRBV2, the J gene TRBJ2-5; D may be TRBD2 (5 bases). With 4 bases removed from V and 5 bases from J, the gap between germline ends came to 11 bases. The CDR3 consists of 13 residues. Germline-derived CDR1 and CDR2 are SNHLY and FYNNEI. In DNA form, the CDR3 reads TGTGCCAGCAGTGGAGGGCGGGCGGAGACCCAGTACTTC. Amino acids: CASSGGRAETQYF.